This entry is about one T cell receptor beta chain. As yet, its antigen is unknown. This CDR3 is 17 amino acids long. Per the germline V gene, CDR1 is SGHAT and CDR2 is FQNNGV. V gave up 3 bases and J gave up 4 bases; unmatched junction bases: 5. The entry originates in a study of graft-versus-host responses after intestinal transplantation. Study summary: Every recipient had anti-thymocyte globulin induction and two to three years of tacrolimus plus steroids.

The assay was immunoSEQ multiplex PCR, and TCRdb's table has in-frame clones only and misses some. This sample has some 100,000 clones, with 92% found just once. The chain has TRBV11-2 and TRBJ2-2; TRBD2 matches 13 bases. This specimen consisted of unstimulated CD8+ T cells sorted from spleen or lymph node cells, obtained before transplant. This receptor was taken from a human donor who was the organ donor for an intestinal transplant. DNA for the CDR3: TGTGCCAGCAGCTTGACTAGCGGGGGGCCGCTCACCGGGGAGCTGTTTTTT. This encodes CASSLTSGGPLTGELFF.